This paragraph reports one T cell receptor (beta chain). As originally analysed: Reference gene primers were amplified, and this amplification served to estimate nucleated cell counts. The method was immunoSEQ multiplex PCR; TCRdb's version includes in-frame clones alone and lacks a portion of them. The V and J calls and clone size are taken from that table; D and trimming were inferred from the DNA. The sample includes about 360,000 clones, approximately 86% of them seen just once. Germline values: CDR1 MRHNA, CDR2 SNTAGT. CDR3 size: 15 residues. V was shortened by 6 bases and J by 3 bases, with 12 bases between the two germline ends. This record comes from a study of blood T cell repertoires in COVID-19. Study summary: COVID-19 samples from acute and convalescent phases originated in the United States, Italy and Spain. In each case, the material was cDNA or gDNA derived from T cells, B-cell-depleted T cells, or PBMCs.

The chain links TRBV6-4 to TRBJ1-6, with D perhaps TRBD1 (6 bases). The receptor was derived from a human donor in a cohort sampled during active COVID-19. Material for sequencing was peripheral blood. The DNA of the CDR3 is TGTGCCAGCAGGGGGGACATGAACTATAATTCACCCCTCCACTTT. It specifies CASRGDMNYNSPLHF.